This is a list of T cell receptor beta chains from one sample in a study of CD8 T cells in ankylosing spondylitis. TCRdb re-called the 5' RACE reads with MiXCR, one entry per CDR3 protein. Of around 890,000 distinct CDR3 sequences in the sample, about 12% were seen once. Sample: blood, either unsorted or a sorted T cell fraction (not recorded which). These receptors all come from a male donor with ankylosing spondylitis. The CDR3 runs from the conserved cysteine through the conserved F or W. A D gene is named only where the DNA matches it firmly. Size tells how often a clone was seen (once, few, many) or the class of an expanded clone, and some rows leave it out.

v_call,clone_size,j_call,d_call,cdr3_nt,cdr3_aa
TRBV12-3/TRBV12-4,many,TRBJ1-1,NA,TGTGCCAGCAGACACCGGGGGGAAGGCACTGAAGCTTTCTTT,CASRHRGEGTEAFF
TRBV9,NA,TRBJ2-1,TRBD2,TGTGCCAGCAGCGTAGCGACTAGCGGGGGGTCGTTCTCCTACAATGAGCAGTTCTTC,CASSVATSGGSFSYNEQFF
TRBV29-1,many,TRBJ2-7,TRBD1,TGCAGCGTGGGTGGACAGGGGTCCGAGCAGTACTTC,CSVGGQGSEQYF
TRBV5-1,NA,TRBJ2-1,TRBD1,TGCGCCAGCAGCTTGTGGGACAGGGTCAACAATGAGCAGTTCTTC,CASSLWDRVNNEQFF
TRBV28,NA,TRBJ2-7,TRBD2,TGTGCCAGCAGCGGGACTAGCGATAGGGACGAGCAGTACTTC,CASSGTSDRDEQYF
TRBV20-1,many,TRBJ2-2,NA,TGCAGTGCTAGTACTAGTCTAGCCTTGAACACCGGGGAGCTGTTTTTT,CSASTSLALNTGELFF
TRBV4-2,many,TRBJ1-2,TRBD1,TGTGCCAGCAGCCAAGACGGACAGGTTGTTGGCTACACCTTC,CASSQDGQVVGYTF
TRBV24-1,many,TRBJ2-7,NA,TGTGCCACCAGTGATCCAACAGGGTCAGCCTACGAGCAGTACTTC,CATSDPTGSAYEQYF
TRBV7-2,NA,TRBJ1-2,NA,TGTGCCAGCAGCGTAGGGACGGGCTATGGCTACACCTTC,CASSVGTGYGYTF
TRBV11-2,few,TRBJ2-3,TRBD2,TGTGCCAGCAGCTTTCGCCCGGGACTAGCGGGCAGCACAGATACGCAGTATTTT,CASSFRPGLAGSTDTQYF
TRBV20-1,NA,TRBJ2-1,TRBD2,TGCAGTGCTCTTGAACTAGCGGGTGATTACAATGAGCAGTTCTTC,CSALELAGDYNEQFF
TRBV6-5,NA,TRBJ2-3,NA,TGTGCCAGCAGTTACGGGGCGGGGGCGAGGACAGATACGCAGTATTTT,CASSYGAGARTDTQYF
TRBV20-1,NA,TRBJ1-6,NA,TGCAGTGCTAGATCCTGGGCCCCGGGGTCACCCCTCCACTTT,CSARSWAPGSPLHF
TRBV7-2,many,TRBJ2-7,TRBD2,TGTGCCAGCAGCAAAGGGACTAGCGGCTCCTACGAGCAGTACTTC,CASSKGTSGSYEQYF
TRBV27,NA,TRBJ2-1,TRBD2,TGTGCCAGCAGTCCGAAAAGACTAGCGGTTTACAATGAGCAGTTCTTC,CASSPKRLAVYNEQFF
TRBV12-5,NA,TRBJ2-7,NA,TGTGCTAGTGGTGTACAGACAGTGGGTTCCTACGAGCAGTACTTC,CASGVQTVGSYEQYF
TRBV7-6,few,TRBJ2-5,NA,TGTGCCAGCAGCCCATTGACAGTAGGGGAGACCCAGTACTTC,CASSPLTVGETQYF
TRBV20-1,NA,TRBJ2-5,NA,TGCAGTGCTAGATACCAGGGTCAAGAGACCCAGTACTTC,CSARYQGQETQYF
TRBV9,few,TRBJ2-3,TRBD1,TGTGCCAGCAGCGAGTACCGGGACAGGTCCTCTGATACGCAGTATTTT,CASSEYRDRSSDTQYF
TRBV5-6,NA,TRBJ2-5,NA,TGTGCCAGCAGCTTGATAGACAGGGAGGGACAAGAGACCCAGTACTTC,CASSLIDREGQETQYF
TRBV12-3/TRBV12-4,many,TRBJ2-2,NA,TGTGCCAGCAGTTTCAGCGTTATCGGGGAGCTGTTTTTT,CASSFSVIGELFF
TRBV6-2/TRBV6-3,NA,TRBJ2-2,NA,TGTCACGTGGTTAAAACCGGGGAGCTGTTTTTT,CHVVKTGELFF
TRBV10-3,NA,TRBJ2-7,NA,TGTGCCATCAGTGAGTCGCGGGGTTCATCCTACTACGAGCAGTACTTC,CAISESRGSSYYEQYF
TRBV12-3/TRBV12-4,NA,TRBJ2-1,NA,TGTGCCAGCAGTTCTCCCTTTGGGAATGAGCAGTTCTTC,CASSSPFGNEQFF
TRBV7-2,NA,TRBJ1-2,TRBD1,TGTGCCAGCAGTTTCACGACAGGGGGTATCTATGGCTACACCTTC,CASSFTTGGIYGYTF
TRBV5-1,many,TRBJ2-7,TRBD1,TGCGCCAGCAGCTGGGGACAGGGGGGTAACGAGCAGTACTTC,CASSWGQGGNEQYF
TRBV7-2,NA,TRBJ2-1,NA,TGTGCCAGCAGCACGACATGGGGAAGCTCCTACAATGAGCAGTTCTTC,CASSTTWGSSYNEQFF
TRBV6-1,few,TRBJ2-3,TRBD2,TGTGCCAGCAGGCTTGATGGGACTAGCGGGGGGCGTGGGACAGATACGCAGTATTTT,CASRLDGTSGGRGTDTQYF
TRBV24-1,NA,TRBJ2-2,NA,TGTGCCACCAGTGATCGAGTGGCAGGGGCGGGCGGGGAGCTGTTTTTT,CATSDRVAGAGGELFF
TRBV5-6,NA,TRBJ1-1,TRBD1,TGTGCCAGCAGCTTGGTGGACAGGGGAACTGAAGCTTTCTTT,CASSLVDRGTEAFF
TRBV20-1,NA,TRBJ1-2,NA,TGCAGTGCTAGCACCAGGGGTTCGGATGGCTACACCTTC,CSASTRGSDGYTF
TRBV6-1,many,TRBJ2-2,TRBD2,TGTGCCAGCGGGGGACTAGCGAACACCGGGGAGCTGTTTTTT,CASGGLANTGELFF
TRBV2,NA,TRBJ2-7,NA,TGTGCCAGCAGGGTGACGTACGAGCAGTACTTC,CASRVTYEQYF
TRBV20-1,few,TRBJ1-3,NA,TGCAGTGCCCGGCCCCCCGTCTACTCTGGAAACACCATATATTTT,CSARPPVYSGNTIYF
TRBV30,NA,TRBJ2-7,NA,TGTGCCTGGAGTGCTGGGACTTTCTACGAGCAGTACTTC,CAWSAGTFYEQYF
TRBV4-2,few,TRBJ2-1,NA,TGTGCCAGCAGCCAAGGCCTGGGCGATGAGCAGTTCTTC,CASSQGLGDEQFF
TRBV12-3/TRBV12-4,NA,TRBJ2-3,TRBD1,TGTGCCAGCAGTTACACAGGGGATCTCACAGATACGCAGTATTTT,CASSYTGDLTDTQYF
TRBV5-1,many,TRBJ1-3,TRBD1,TGTGCCAGCAGCTTAGACAGGGCTGGAAACACCATATATTTT,CASSLDRAGNTIYF
TRBV20-1,many,TRBJ2-1,TRBD2,TGCAGTGCCCCCATAGCGGGGGGCCCGAGTAATGAGCAGTTCTTC,CSAPIAGGPSNEQFF
TRBV20-1,few,TRBJ2-7,TRBD1,TGCAGTGCAGGTGGACAGGGAGACTACGAGCAGTACTTC,CSAGGQGDYEQYF
TRBV4-3,once,TRBJ2-2,NA,TGCGCCAGCAGCCGCGGCGGGGACCCCGGGGAGCTGTTTTTT,CASSRGGDPGELFF
TRBV7-2,NA,TRBJ1-5,TRBD1,TGTGCCAGCAGCTCACGGACAGGGTTCAGCAATCAGCCCCAGCATTTT,CASSSRTGFSNQPQHF
TRBV29-1,few,TRBJ1-2,NA,TGCAGCGTTGAACGGGCCCACTATGGCTACACCTTC,CSVERAHYGYTF
TRBV27,NA,TRBJ1-1,NA,TGTGCCAGCAGTATCAGGGAGGGGATTTATGGGGCTGAAGCTTTCTTT,CASSIREGIYGAEAFF
TRBV7-8,NA,TRBJ2-3,NA,TGTGCCAGCAGCCCTCGACGGACCAGCACAGATACGCAGTATTTT,CASSPRRTSTDTQYF
TRBV10-2,NA,TRBJ2-5,NA,TGCGCCACCTCGACTAACCAAGAGACCCAGTACTTC,CATSTNQETQYF
TRBV29-1,few,TRBJ1-2,TRBD1,TGCAGCGTTGAAGCAGCTGTGACAGGGGATGGCTACACCTTC,CSVEAAVTGDGYTF
TRBV5-1,NA,TRBJ2-7,NA,TGCGCCAGCAGGCCTCCCGAGGTATGGGAGCAGTACTTC,CASRPPEVWEQYF